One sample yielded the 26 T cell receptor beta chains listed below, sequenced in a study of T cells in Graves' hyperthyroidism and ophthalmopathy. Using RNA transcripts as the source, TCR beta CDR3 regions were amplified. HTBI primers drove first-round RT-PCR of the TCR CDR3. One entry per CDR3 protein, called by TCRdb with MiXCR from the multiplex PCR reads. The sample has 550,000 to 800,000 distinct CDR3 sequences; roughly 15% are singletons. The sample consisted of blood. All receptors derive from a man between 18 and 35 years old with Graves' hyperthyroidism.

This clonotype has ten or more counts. The DNA of the CDR3 is TGTGCCAGCAGTCTCAGGGTGGGCTCACTTGAAGCTTTCTTT. It specifies CASSLRVGSLEAFF. This chain uses TRBV28 with TRBJ1-1; D perhaps matches TRBD1 (5 bases). Germline V gene data show CDR1 as MDHEN and CDR2 as SYDVKM. This CDR3 has 14 amino acids. Between the trimmed V and J ends, which lost 5 bases and 7 bases, there was a span of 17 bases.

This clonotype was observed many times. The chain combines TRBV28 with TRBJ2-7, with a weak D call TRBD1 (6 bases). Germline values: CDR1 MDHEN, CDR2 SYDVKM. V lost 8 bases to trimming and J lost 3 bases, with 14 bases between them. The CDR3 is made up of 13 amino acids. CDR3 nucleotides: TGTGCCAGCTTACTGCCGGGACACTACGAGCAGTACTTC. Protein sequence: CASLLPGHYEQYF.

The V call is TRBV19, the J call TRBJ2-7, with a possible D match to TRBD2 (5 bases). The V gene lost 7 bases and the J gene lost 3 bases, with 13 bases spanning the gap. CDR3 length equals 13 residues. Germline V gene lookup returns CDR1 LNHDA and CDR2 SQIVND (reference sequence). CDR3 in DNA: TGTGCCAGTACCGATCCGGGGAGCTACGAGCAGTACTTC. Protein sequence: CASTDPGSYEQYF.

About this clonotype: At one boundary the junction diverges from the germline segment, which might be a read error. The CDR3 loop reads CASSADSLAKNIQCF. The DNA for the CDR3 is TGTGCCAGCAGTGCCGACAGTCTAGCCAAAAACATTCAGTGCTTC. This sequence joins TRBV6-2 or TRBV6-3 and TRBJ2-4; D could derive from TRBD1 or TRBD2 (5 bases each). Germline assignment: CDR1 MNHEY and CDR2 SVGEGT. The CDR3 is 15 residues long.

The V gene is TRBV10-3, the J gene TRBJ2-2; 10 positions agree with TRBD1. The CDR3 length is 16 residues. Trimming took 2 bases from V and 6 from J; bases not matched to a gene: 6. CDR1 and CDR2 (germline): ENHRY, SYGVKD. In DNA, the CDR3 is TGTGCCATCAGTGAGGAAGGGACAGGGGCTGCCGGGGAGCTGTTTTTT. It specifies CAISEEGTGAAGELFF.

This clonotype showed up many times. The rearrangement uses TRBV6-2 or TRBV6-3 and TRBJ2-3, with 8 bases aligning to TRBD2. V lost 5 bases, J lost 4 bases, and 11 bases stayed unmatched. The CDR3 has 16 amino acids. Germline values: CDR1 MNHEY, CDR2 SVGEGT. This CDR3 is CASSLRWGLEPDTQYF. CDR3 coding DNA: TGTGCCAGCAGTCTCCGGTGGGGACTAGAACCAGATACGCAGTATTTT.

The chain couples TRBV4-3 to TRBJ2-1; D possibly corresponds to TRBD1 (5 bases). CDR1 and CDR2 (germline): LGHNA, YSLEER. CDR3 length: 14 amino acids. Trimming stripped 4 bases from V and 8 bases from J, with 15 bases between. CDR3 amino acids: CASSPLGERDEQFF. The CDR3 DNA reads TGCGCCAGCAGCCCCTTAGGGGAAAGGGATGAGCAGTTCTTC.

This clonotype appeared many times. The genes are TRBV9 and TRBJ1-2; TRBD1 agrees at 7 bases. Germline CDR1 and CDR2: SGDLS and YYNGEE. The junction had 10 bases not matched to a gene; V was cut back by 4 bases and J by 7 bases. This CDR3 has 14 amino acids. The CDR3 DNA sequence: TGTGCCAGCAGCCCCGACAGGGCAAGCGGTGGCTACACCTTC. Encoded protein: CASSPDRASGGYTF.

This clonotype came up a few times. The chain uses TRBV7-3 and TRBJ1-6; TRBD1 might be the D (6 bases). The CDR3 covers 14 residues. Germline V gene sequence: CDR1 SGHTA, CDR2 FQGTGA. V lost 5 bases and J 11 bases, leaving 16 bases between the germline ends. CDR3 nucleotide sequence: TGTGCCAGCAGCCAAGAGGGGGGATTCGCACCCCTCCACTTT. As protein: CASSQEGGFAPLHF.

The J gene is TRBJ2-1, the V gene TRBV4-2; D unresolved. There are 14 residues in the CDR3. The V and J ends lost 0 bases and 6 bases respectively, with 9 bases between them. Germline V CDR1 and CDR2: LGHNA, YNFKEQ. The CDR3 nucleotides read TGTGCCAGCAGCCAAGATCACCTGGCCAATGAGCAGTTCTTC. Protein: CASSQDHLANEQFF.

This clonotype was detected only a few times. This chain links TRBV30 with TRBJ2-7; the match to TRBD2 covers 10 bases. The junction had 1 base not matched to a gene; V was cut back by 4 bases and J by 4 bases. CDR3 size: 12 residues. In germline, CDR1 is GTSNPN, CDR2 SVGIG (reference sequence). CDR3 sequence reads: CAWKTSGYEQYF. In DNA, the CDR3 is TGTGCCTGGAAGACTAGCGGGTACGAGCAGTACTTC.

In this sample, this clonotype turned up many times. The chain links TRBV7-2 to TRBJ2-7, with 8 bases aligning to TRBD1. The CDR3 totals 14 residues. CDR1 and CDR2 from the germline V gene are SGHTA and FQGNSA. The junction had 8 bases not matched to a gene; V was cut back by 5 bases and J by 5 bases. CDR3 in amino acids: CASSQDRGLNEQYF. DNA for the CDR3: TGTGCCAGCAGCCAAGACAGGGGTTTGAACGAGCAGTACTTC.

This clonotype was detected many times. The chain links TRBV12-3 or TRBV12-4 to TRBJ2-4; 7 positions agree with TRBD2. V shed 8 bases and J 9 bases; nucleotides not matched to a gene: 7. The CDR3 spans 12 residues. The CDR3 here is CASALGGGIQYF. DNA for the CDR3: TGTGCCAGCGCCCTGGGGGGGGGCATTCAGTACTTC.

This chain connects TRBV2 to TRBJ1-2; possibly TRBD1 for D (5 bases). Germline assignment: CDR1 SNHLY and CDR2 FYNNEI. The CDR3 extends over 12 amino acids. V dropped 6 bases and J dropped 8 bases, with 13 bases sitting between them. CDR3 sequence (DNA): TGTGCCAGCAGACTTGGCTGGGGGGGCTACACCTTC. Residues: CASRLGWGGYTF.

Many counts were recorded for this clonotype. The CDR3 is CASSYLGPTYNEQFF. The CDR3 DNA reads as TGTGCCAGCAGTTACTTGGGGCCGACCTACAATGAGCAGTTCTTC. This chain links TRBV6-6 with TRBJ2-1; TRBD1 might be the D (5 bases). The CDR3 is made up of 15 amino acids. Trimming removed 1 base from V and 2 bases from J, with 9 bases in between. Germline CDR1 reads MNHNY; CDR2 reads SVGAGI (reference sequence).

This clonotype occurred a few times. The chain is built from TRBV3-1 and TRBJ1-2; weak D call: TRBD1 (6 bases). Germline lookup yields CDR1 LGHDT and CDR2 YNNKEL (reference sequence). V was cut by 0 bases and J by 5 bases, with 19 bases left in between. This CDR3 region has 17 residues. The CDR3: CASSQELSAGDRYGYTF. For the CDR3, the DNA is TGTGCCAGCAGCCAAGAATTATCGGCAGGGGATCGGTATGGCTACACCTTC.

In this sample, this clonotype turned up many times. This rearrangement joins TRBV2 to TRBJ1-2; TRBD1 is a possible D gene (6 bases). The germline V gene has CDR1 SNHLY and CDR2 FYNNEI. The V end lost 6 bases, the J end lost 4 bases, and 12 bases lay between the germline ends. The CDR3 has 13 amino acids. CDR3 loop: CASSQGRAYGYTF. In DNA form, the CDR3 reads TGTGCCAGCAGCCAGGGGAGGGCCTATGGCTACACCTTC.

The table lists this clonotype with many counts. CDR3 DNA: TGCAGTGCTAGACCGCGGTTTAGGGACTACGAGCAGTACTTC. Translation: CSARPRFRDYEQYF. The V and J genes are TRBV20-1 and TRBJ2-7; D gene uncertain. The CDR3 runs to 14 residues. V lost 2 bases and J lost 3, with 14 bases in between. Germline V lookup: CDR1 DFQATT, CDR2 SNEGSKA (reference sequence).

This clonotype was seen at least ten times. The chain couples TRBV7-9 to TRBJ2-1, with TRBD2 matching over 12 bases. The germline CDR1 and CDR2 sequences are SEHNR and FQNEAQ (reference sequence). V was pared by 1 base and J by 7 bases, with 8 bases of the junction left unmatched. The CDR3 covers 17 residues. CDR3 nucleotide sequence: TGTGCCAGCAGCTTAGTGAGTGGACTAGCGGGGAGGAATGAGCAGTTCTTC. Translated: CASSLVSGLAGRNEQFF.

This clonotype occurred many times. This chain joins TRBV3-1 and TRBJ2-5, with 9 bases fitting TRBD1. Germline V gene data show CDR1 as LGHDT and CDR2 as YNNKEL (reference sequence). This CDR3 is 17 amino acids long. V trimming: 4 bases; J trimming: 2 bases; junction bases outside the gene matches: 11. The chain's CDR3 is CASSPPTGTGRQETQYF. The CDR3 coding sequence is TGTGCCAGCAGCCCACCCACCGGGACAGGGAGACAAGAGACCCAGTACTTC.

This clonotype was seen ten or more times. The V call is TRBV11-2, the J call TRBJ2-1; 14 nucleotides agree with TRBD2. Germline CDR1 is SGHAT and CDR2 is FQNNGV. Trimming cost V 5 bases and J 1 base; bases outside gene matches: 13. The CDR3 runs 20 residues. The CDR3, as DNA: TGTGCCAGCAGCCCCCTCCAACCGGGACTAGCGGGAGCGTCCTACAATGAGCAGTTCTTC. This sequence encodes CASSPLQPGLAGASYNEQFF.

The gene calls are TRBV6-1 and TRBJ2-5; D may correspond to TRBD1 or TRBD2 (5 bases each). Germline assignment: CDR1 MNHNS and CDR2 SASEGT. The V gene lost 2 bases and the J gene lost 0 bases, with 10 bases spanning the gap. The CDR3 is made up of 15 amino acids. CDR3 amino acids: CASSEYGAHQETQYF. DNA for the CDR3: TGTGCCAGCAGTGAATACGGGGCCCACCAAGAGACCCAGTACTTC.

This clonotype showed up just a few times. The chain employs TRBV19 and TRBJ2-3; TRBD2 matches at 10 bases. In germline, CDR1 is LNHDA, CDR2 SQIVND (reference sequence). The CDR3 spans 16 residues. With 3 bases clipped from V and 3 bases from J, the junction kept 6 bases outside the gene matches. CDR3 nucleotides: TGTGCCAGTAGTATGGGACTAGCGCGACCGACAGATACGCAGTATTTT. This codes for CASSMGLARPTDTQYF.

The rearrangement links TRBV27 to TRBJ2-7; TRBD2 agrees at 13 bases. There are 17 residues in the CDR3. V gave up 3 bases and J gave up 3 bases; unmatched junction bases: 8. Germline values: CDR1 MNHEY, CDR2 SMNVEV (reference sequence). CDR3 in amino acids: CASSFRGLAGALYEQYF. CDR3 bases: TGTGCCAGCAGTTTCCGCGGACTAGCGGGAGCTCTCTACGAGCAGTACTTC.

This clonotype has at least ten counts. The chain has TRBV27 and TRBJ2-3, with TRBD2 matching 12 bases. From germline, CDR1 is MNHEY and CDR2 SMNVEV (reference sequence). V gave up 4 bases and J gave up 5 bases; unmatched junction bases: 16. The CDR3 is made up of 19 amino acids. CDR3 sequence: CASSSLILTSGSGIDTQYF. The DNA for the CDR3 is TGTGCCAGCAGTTCTCTCATCTTGACTAGCGGGAGTGGAATAGATACGCAGTATTTT.

The CDR3 protein is CATSGSDRGLNTEAFF. CDR3 nucleotides: TGTGCCACGTCAGGCTCCGACAGGGGGCTTAACACTGAAGCTTTCTTT. This chain uses TRBV28 with TRBJ1-1; TRBD1 matches 10 bases. J lost 2 bases, V lost 10 bases, and 13 bases had no gene match. In germline, CDR1 is MDHEN, CDR2 SYDVKM. CDR3 length: 16 residues.